This T cell receptor (beta chain) was sequenced during a study of technical replicates of blood from a handful of donors (dated by TCRdb to the late 2010s). This clone came up a few times. What this receptor recognizes is not known. No clone much larger than this one lies a single base away; base qualities are absent. To prepare the library, the immunoSEQ multiplex PCR assay was applied. TCRdb obtained this table from immuneACCESS and retained in-frame rearrangements with V and J assigned. These tables miss some clones; where compared with another copy, unresolved V genes account for less than half of the shortfall, and the remainder is unexplained. Within this sample are more than 75,000 clones, with under 95% of them counted one time only. Roughly 0.25% of the sample is taken by the ten largest. The CDR3 measures 15 amino acids from cysteine to phenylalanine. The entry retains the CDR3 DNA only, 45 bases that are in frame from base 1. Trimming costs V 1 base and J 4 bases, and their ends lie 13 bases apart. CDR1 SEHNR and CDR2 FQNEAQ were looked up in the germline V gene (reference sequence).

This receptor was taken from a human donor in good health. The source material was T cells isolated from PBMCs. This receptor chain uses TRBV7-9 and TRBJ1-2, and perhaps TRBD1 as D gene, on 6 matching bases. The sequenced DNA is TGTGCCAGCAGCTTAGACGCGGGGGGCACCTATGGCTACACCTTC. It encodes CASSLDAGGTYGYTF. Here the CDR3 is joined to the reference TRBV7-9 and TRBJ1-2 genes, and the full variable domain is: DTGVSQNPRHKITKRGQNVTFRCDPISEHNRLYWYRQTLGQGPEFLTYFQNEAQLEKSRLLSDRFSAERPKGSFSTLEIQRTEQGDSAMYLCASSLDAGGTYGYTFGSGTRLTVV.